This section outlines one TCR beta chain sequence together with its context. This sample includes further DNA sequences coding for the same CDR3. The CDR3 runs to 15 residues. Per germline, CDR1 LNHNV and CDR2 YYDKDF (reference sequence). Trimming removed 4 bases from V and 1 base from J, with 10 bases in between. Sequencing used immunoSEQ multiplex PCR; TCRdb keeps in-frame clones, though not all of them. Among about 40,000 clones, approximately 80% were seen once, and the ten largest hold approximately 7.3%. These data belong to a study of OX40 agonist ivuxolimab in advanced cancers. Across the whole study: Males comprised about 78% of the group, whose mean age was approximately 62 years (range 23 to 79). Three patients, one with hepatocellular carcinoma and two with cutaneous melanoma, achieved partial responses.

The source was CD4+ or CD8+ T cells sorted from blood, collected in a trial of the OX40 agonist ivuxolimab. The chain uses TRBV15 and TRBJ2-2, with D possibly TRBD1 on 5 matching bases. The receptor comes from an adult with an advanced solid tumor such as melanoma, head and neck, liver or kidney cancer. This CDR3 reads CATSTTDRNTGELFF. In DNA form, the CDR3 reads TGTGCCACCAGCACAACAGACAGGAACACCGGGGAGCTGTTTTTT.